These 32 T cell receptor beta chains originate from one sample sequenced in a study of T cell repertoires in cytomegalovirus infection. TCRdb called the reads again in MiXCR, with one record for every CDR3 protein. The data contain approximately 170,000 distinct CDR3 sequences, roughly a sixth of them singletons. Sequencing was performed on CD8+ T cells from PBMCs. These receptor sequences come from a human donor in good health (CMV status not recorded). Some clones in this sample may be carry-over from other donors' samples.

This clonotype came up a few times. The rearrangement uses TRBV11-2 and TRBJ2-5; 8 bases agree with TRBD2. Unmatched junction bases numbered 9, after V lost 8 bases and J lost 4 bases. This CDR3 has 14 residues. Germline V lookup: CDR1 SGHAT, CDR2 FQNNGV. CDR3 protein: CASLTGGHPETQYF. CDR3 DNA sequence: TGTGCCAGCCTCACGGGGGGGCATCCAGAGACCCAGTACTTC.

This clonotype was seen only a few times. The V and J genes are TRBV12-5 and TRBJ2-5; either TRBD1 or TRBD2 may fit D (5 bases each). The length of the CDR3 is 14 residues. The V end lost 5 bases, the J end lost 3 bases, and 13 bases lay between the germline ends. Germline CDR1 LGHNT, CDR2 FRNRAP. The CDR3, as DNA: TGTGCTAGTGGTCTCCGGGACCCGAAAGAGACCCAGTACTTC. Translation gives CASGLRDPKETQYF.

About this clonotype itself: Compared with germline, one end of the junction differs, possibly owing to a read error. CDR3 DNA: TGTGCCATCAGTTCCCAGGCCTACACTGAAGCTTTCTTT. It encodes CAISSQAYTEAFF. The chain employs TRBV6-6 and TRBJ1-1; D call uncertain. Germline lookup yields CDR1 MNHNY and CDR2 SVGAGI (reference sequence). The CDR3 contains 13 residues.

The rearrangement joins TRBV29-1 to TRBJ2-5, with 8 bases matching TRBD2. CDR1 is SQVTM and CDR2 is ANQGSEA in the germline V gene. The CDR3 has 13 residues. With 1 base clipped from V and 2 bases from J, the junction kept 0 bases outside the gene matches. The CDR3: CSVEVAGQETQYF. CDR3 nucleotides: TGCAGCGTTGAAGTAGCGGGGCAAGAGACCCAGTACTTC.

This clonotype was found a few times. This chain joins TRBV19 and TRBJ1-5; D is unresolved. There are 14 residues in the CDR3. Germline CDR1 reads LNHDA; CDR2 reads SQIVND (reference sequence). V lost 2 bases, J lost 1 base, and 6 bases lay in between. CDR3 sequence reads: CASSISVSNQPQHF. The CDR3 coding sequence is TGTGCCAGTAGTATATCCGTGAGCAATCAGCCCCAGCATTTT.

This clonotype was seen only a few times. The chain combines TRBV29-1 with TRBJ2-7; 8 bases are shared with TRBD2. CDR1 SQVTM and CDR2 ANQGSEA come from the germline V gene. The CDR3 length is 14 residues. Trimming removed 6 bases from V and 2 bases from J; junction bases left unmatched: 9. As DNA, the CDR3 is TGCAGCGTGCTCACTAGCGGAGGGCCCTACGAGCAGTACTTC. Protein product: CSVLTSGGPYEQYF.

This clonotype has only one observation. The chain couples TRBV4-1 to TRBJ2-5, with unresolved D. V gave up 1 base and J gave up 3 bases, with 12 bases separating them. The CDR3 has 15 amino acids. CDR1 MGHRA and CDR2 YSYEKL come from the germline V gene. The CDR3 loop reads CASSQGRLGEETQYF. The CDR3 DNA follows: TGCGCCAGCAGCCAAGGACGGTTGGGTGAAGAGACCCAGTACTTC.

The J gene is TRBJ1-5, the V gene TRBV7-9; D perhaps matches TRBD1 (6 bases). There are 17 residues in the CDR3. The V and J ends lost 5 bases and 5 bases respectively, with 22 bases between them. Germline V gives CDR1 SEHNR, CDR2 FQNEAQ (reference sequence). The CDR3: CASSPTTGGREDQPQHF. The DNA for the CDR3 is TGTGCCAGCAGCCCGACAACCGGGGGGCGAGAGGATCAGCCCCAGCATTTT. The whole variable domain, remainder taken from reference TRBV7-9 and TRBJ1-5, is DTGVSQNPRHKITKRGQNVTFRCDPISEHNRLYWYRQTLGQGPEFLTYFQNEAQLEKSRLLSDRFSAERPKGSFSTLEIQRTEQGDSAMYLCASSPTTGGREDQPQHFGDGTRLSIL.

This clonotype showed up just a few times. The chain uses TRBV7-2 and TRBJ2-1; weak D call: TRBD1 (5 bases). Germline CDR1 and CDR2: SGHTA and FQGNSA. The CDR3 loop spans 16 amino acids. V lost 4 bases and J 10 bases, leaving 23 bases between the germline ends. The CDR3 DNA sequence: TGTGCCAGCAGCTCCCCGTTCACCGACAGCCTCTTCGAGCAGTTCTTC. Translating it yields CASSSPFTDSLFEQFF. Based on the CDR3 plus reference TRBV7-2 and TRBJ2-1, the full variable domain is GAGVSQSPSNKVTEKGKDVELRCDPISGHTALYWYRQSLGQGLEFLIYFQGNSAPDKSGLPSDRFSAERTGGSVSTLTIQRTQQEDSAVYLCASSSPFTDSLFEQFFGPGTRLTVL.

This clonotype has more than one count but fewer than ten. The rearrangement links TRBV7-6 to TRBJ1-5; D gene uncertain. Germline lookup yields CDR1 SGHVS and CDR2 FNYEAQ. V lost 1 base and J lost 4, with 5 bases in between. The length of the CDR3 is 13 residues. The CDR3 coding sequence is TGTGCCAGCAGCTTAGGTTTGAATCAGCCCCAGCATTTT. Its translation: CASSLGLNQPQHF.

V gene TRBV6-1 combines with J gene TRBJ1-6; TRBD1 agrees at 7 bases. Germline V gene data show CDR1 as MNHNS and CDR2 as SASEGT. This CDR3 is 14 amino acids long. J was trimmed by 8 bases and V by 10 bases; bases with no gene match: 11. The CDR3 bases are TGTGCCACAGCAGGAAGGGGGCGGGATTCACCCCTCCACTTT. It specifies CATAGRGRDSPLHF.

The chain carries TRBV7-6 and TRBJ2-2; 9 positions match TRBD2. The V and J ends lost 4 bases and 5 bases, in that order; junction bases with no gene match: 5. The germline V gene has CDR1 SGHVS and CDR2 FNYEAQ. The CDR3 is 15 amino acids. The CDR3 DNA reads as TGTGCCAGCAGCTCACTAGCGGGTTATACCGGGGAGCTGTTTTTT. Its translation is CASSSLAGYTGELFF.

This clonotype has only a few counts. This chain uses TRBV7-3 with TRBJ2-2, with 7 bases fitting TRBD2. The CDR3 loop spans 17 amino acids. Germline V gene lookup returns CDR1 SGHTA and CDR2 FQGTGA. V lost 2 bases to trimming and J lost 0 bases; unmatched junction nucleotides: 6. The CDR3 region has the DNA TGTGCCAGCAGCTTAGGCGGGGGACCCGCGAACACCGGGGAGCTGTTTTTT. Its translation: CASSLGGGPANTGELFF.

This chain connects TRBV28 to TRBJ2-5; 9 nucleotides match TRBD2. Per the germline V gene, CDR1 is MDHEN and CDR2 is SYDVKM. The ends lost 4 bases at V and 1 base at J; junction bases unmatched: 4. The CDR3 length is 15 residues. CDR3 protein: CASSSIAGVQETQYF. CDR3 nucleotides: TGTGCCAGCAGTTCGATAGCGGGGGTCCAAGAGACCCAGTACTTC.

In this sample, this clonotype turned up many times. The genes are TRBV7-2 and TRBJ2-1; maybe TRBD2 (6 bases). The V gene lost 4 bases and the J gene lost 4 bases, with 8 bases spanning the gap. The germline V gene encodes CDR1 SGHTA and CDR2 FQGNSA. The CDR3 is 13 residues long. The CDR3 reads CASSSGAYNEQFF. The CDR3 DNA reads as TGTGCCAGCAGCTCGGGAGCATACAATGAGCAGTTCTTC.

This sequence joins TRBV28 and TRBJ1-1; tentatively, D is TRBD1 (5 bases). From germline, CDR1 is MDHEN and CDR2 SYDVKM. The V gene lost 5 bases and the J gene lost 6 bases, with 13 bases spanning the gap. The CDR3 is 13 amino acids. As DNA, the CDR3 is TGTGCCAGCAGTGTTTGGGGGGTGGCTGAAGCTTTCTTT. Translating gives CASSVWGVAEAFF.

This clonotype turned up a few times. The chain couples TRBV7-2 to TRBJ2-1; D perhaps matches TRBD1 (5 bases). This CDR3 comprises 15 residues. Trimming took off 3 bases at V and 0 bases at J, with 9 bases between the two ends. CDR1 and CDR2 from the germline V gene are SGHTA and FQGNSA. CDR3 nucleotide sequence: TGTGCCAGCAGCTTGACAGATGGCTCCTACAATGAGCAGTTCTTC. It yields the protein CASSLTDGSYNEQFF.

V is TRBV6-2 or TRBV6-3 and J is TRBJ1-3; TRBD1 matches at 11 bases. The trim removed 6 bases at V and 1 base at J, leaving 5 bases unmatched. Germline lookup yields CDR1 MNHEY and CDR2 SVGEGT. The CDR3 contains 16 residues. CDR3 bases: TGTGCCAGCAGACGTGGACAGGGGGCTTCTGGAAACACCATATATTTT. This encodes CASRRGQGASGNTIYF.

CDR3 region: CATSRDWRESGANVLTF. The DNA of the CDR3 is TGTGCCACCAGCAGAGATTGGAGGGAATCTGGGGCCAACGTCCTGACTTTC. The chain has TRBV15 and TRBJ2-6; maybe TRBD2 (6 bases). Germline CDR1 and CDR2: LNHNV and YYDKDF (reference sequence). This CDR3 has 17 amino acids. Trimming took off 0 bases at V and 1 base at J, with 10 bases between the two ends.

V usage is TRBV7-2 and J usage is TRBJ1-6, with D tentatively TRBD1 (6 bases). This CDR3 comprises 17 residues. CDR1 and CDR2 from the germline V gene are SGHTA and FQGNSA. The V end was cut by 3 bases, the J end by 4 bases, with 16 bases between. CDR3 bases: TGTGCCAGCAGCTTCCTCGTCGACAGGCTATATAATTCACCCCTCCACTTT. As protein: CASSFLVDRLYNSPLHF.

Concerning this clonotype itself: Because it lacks the conserved phenylalanine or tryptophan at the end, this CDR3 is likely a read error. The DNA is left out, because the CDR3 cannot be placed on it with certainty; the CDR3 is given as TCRdb lists it. V usage is TRBV5-6 and J usage is TRBJ2-1. Germline V gene sequence: CDR1 SGHDT, CDR2 YYEEEE. The CDR3 length equals 11 residues, ends included. CDR3 region: CASSLGGLLEV.

This clonotype was counted at least ten times. The chain employs TRBV7-9 and TRBJ2-7; the D is unclear. The CDR3 has 13 amino acids. Germline loops: CDR1 SEHNR, CDR2 FQNEAQ (reference sequence). V was shortened by 1 base and J by 3 bases, with 7 bases between the two germline ends. In DNA, the CDR3 is TGTGCCAGCAGCTTAGAACAGATCTACGAGCAGTACTTC. Residues: CASSLEQIYEQYF.

This clonotype was seen only a few times. The V call is TRBV6-5, the J call TRBJ2-1; TRBD2 agrees at 9 bases. The CDR3 length is 14 residues. V trimming: 4 bases; J trimming: 11 bases; junction bases outside the gene matches: 9. Germline lookup yields CDR1 MNHEY and CDR2 SVGAGI. CDR3 in DNA: TGTGCCAGCAGTTCAGCTTTAGCGGGGGCCAAGCAGTTCTTC. This gives the protein CASSSALAGAKQFF.

This chain links TRBV7-2 with TRBJ1-6; D call uncertain. Germline loops: CDR1 SGHTA, CDR2 FQGNSA. V dropped 1 base and J dropped 11 bases, with 6 bases sitting between them. The CDR3 spans 12 residues. Written as DNA, the CDR3 is TGTGCCAGCAGCTTAGGGTACACACCCCTCCACTTT. Amino acid sequence: CASSLGYTPLHF.

This clonotype was detected a few times. V is TRBV6-2 or TRBV6-3 and J is TRBJ1-5, with D hard to call. Germline values: CDR1 MNHEY, CDR2 SVGEGT. The CDR3 totals 17 residues. V dropped 0 bases and J dropped 6 bases, with 18 bases sitting between them. CDR3: CASSYSAGEGIGQPQHF. In DNA form, the CDR3 reads TGTGCCAGCAGTTACTCCGCCGGGGAAGGAATAGGTCAGCCCCAGCATTTT.

The rearrangement joins TRBV19 to TRBJ2-6; no definite D call. Looked up from germline, CDR1 is LNHDA and CDR2 is SQIVND (reference sequence). Between the trimmed V and J ends, which lost 3 bases and 4 bases, there was a span of 10 bases. The length of the CDR3 is 15 residues. In DNA form, the CDR3 reads TGTGCCAGTAGTATTCGGGTCTTGGGGGCCAACGTCCTGACTTTC. Encoded protein: CASSIRVLGANVLTF.

The rearrangement uses TRBV6-1 and TRBJ1-2; the D gene is possibly TRBD1 (5 bases). V was pared by 7 bases and J by 4 bases, with 16 bases between. Germline CDR1 is MNHNS and CDR2 is SASEGT. The CDR3 is made up of 14 amino acids. The CDR3 nucleotides are TGTGCCAGCATCCAGCGAGGGGCAGGCTATGGCTACACCTTC. Protein product: CASIQRGAGYGYTF.

This clonotype has just a few counts. This sequence joins TRBV28 and TRBJ2-3, with 8 bases fitting TRBD2. J gave up 2 bases and V 5 bases, and 15 bases lay outside the gene matches. The CDR3 has 18 amino acids. Germline assignment: CDR1 MDHEN and CDR2 SYDVKM. The CDR3 DNA sequence: TGTGCCAGCAGTACCGGGAGGGCACGGGAGCGAGACACAGATACGCAGTATTTT. This codes for CASSTGRARERDTDTQYF. The full variable domain, its missing parts supplied by reference TRBV28 and TRBJ2-3, is DVKVTQSSRYLVKRTGEKVFLECVQDMDHENMFWYRQDPGLGLRLIYFSYDVKMKEKGDIPEGYSVSREKKERFSLILESASTNQTSMYLCASSTGRARERDTDTQYFGPGTRLTVL.

The chain joins TRBV29-1 to TRBJ2-7; D is unresolved. Per the germline V gene, CDR1 is SQVTM and CDR2 is ANQGSEA. This CDR3 has 14 amino acids. V lost 2 bases, J lost 0 bases, and 11 bases lay in between. The CDR3 spells CSVEITTNSYEQYF. The CDR3 DNA reads as TGCAGCGTTGAAATAACTACCAACTCCTACGAGCAGTACTTC.

This clonotype appeared a few times. The genes are TRBV10-3 and TRBJ2-5; TRBD1 or TRBD2 may be the D gene (6 bases each). The CDR3 is 15 amino acids. Trimming cost V 0 bases and J 3 bases, with 11 bases left between them. In germline, CDR1 is ENHRY, CDR2 SYGVKD. The CDR3 is CAISESLEGEETQYF. DNA of the CDR3: TGTGCCATCAGTGAGTCTTTGGAGGGGGAAGAGACCCAGTACTTC.

This clonotype occurred many times. The rearrangement uses TRBV5-4 and TRBJ1-1; D uncertain. This CDR3 spans 13 amino acids. CDR1 and CDR2 from the germline V gene are SGHNT and YYREEE (reference sequence). V was clipped by 4 bases and J by 6 bases, with 13 bases between them. CDR3 sequence (DNA): TGTGCCAGCAGCCCTGGACGAAACCCTGAAGCTTTCTTT. Its translation is CASSPGRNPEAFF.

This clonotype was recorded a few times. The chain couples TRBV20-1 to TRBJ2-7; D is tentatively TRBD1 or TRBD2 (5 bases each). V lost 5 bases to trimming and J lost 6 bases, with 17 bases between them. The CDR3 is 13 amino acids. Germline-derived CDR1 and CDR2 are DFQATT and SNEGSKA (reference sequence). CDR3 amino acids: CSAGPLGEFEQYF. In DNA, the CDR3 is TGCAGTGCTGGCCCATTGGGGGAGTTCGAGCAGTACTTC.